Listed below are T cell receptor beta chains from one sample, sequenced in a study of a mutant IDH1 vaccine in newly diagnosed glioma. Sequencing used immunoSEQ multiplex PCR; TCRdb keeps in-frame clones, though not all of them. The repertoire holds 60,000 or so clones, 70% to 85% seen once, with 3% to 3.5% in the top ten. These TCRs are of unknown antigen specificity. The sequencing here drew on PBMCs, taken from a glioma patient whose treatment included an IDH1 peptide vaccine. Receptors were obtained from a woman under 30 with glioma. Some clones in this sample may be carry-over from other donors' samples. CDR3s include the opening cysteine and the closing phenylalanine or tryptophan. A D gene is named only where the DNA matches it firmly. The listing skips clone size in some rows; elsewhere it reads once, few, many or a size class.

clone size	V gene	D gene	J gene	CDR3 protein	CDR3 DNA
NA	TRBV2	TRBD1	TRBJ1-1	CASSYGQGRSTEAFF	TGTGCCAGCAGTTACGGACAGGGAAGAAGCACTGAAGCTTTCTTT
once	TRBV6-5	NA	TRBJ2-7	CASRRDKVSYEQYF	TGTGCCAGCAGAAGGGACAAGGTCTCCTACGAGCAGTACTTC
NA	TRBV9	TRBD1	TRBJ1-3	CASSHGQGVTGNTIYF	TGTGCCAGCAGCCACGGACAGGGGGTCACTGGAAACACCATATATTTT
NA	TRBV15	TRBD1	TRBJ2-6	CATSRIGTGSSGANVLTF	TGTGCCACCAGCAGAATAGGGACAGGGAGCTCTGGGGCCAACGTCCTGACTTTC
once	TRBV6-1	NA	TRBJ1-2	CASTLGGPYGYTF	TGTGCCAGCACCTTGGGGGGCCCCTATGGCTACACCTTC
NA	TRBV7-7	NA	TRBJ2-3	CASSPLTARTDTQYF	TGTGCCAGCAGCCCCCTGACAGCACGCACAGATACGCAGTATTTT
few	TRBV4-2	TRBD2	TRBJ2-3	CASSQDITSGQAADTQYF	TGTGCCAGCAGCCAAGATATCACTAGCGGGCAGGCCGCAGATACGCAGTATTTT
NA	TRBV6-1	TRBD1	TRBJ2-2	CAGYGQGAHGELFF	TGTGCCGGATACGGACAGGGGGCACACGGGGAGCTGTTTTTT
NA	TRBV6-1	NA	TRBJ1-5	CASRVSDNQPQHF	TGTGCCAGCAGAGTATCTGACAATCAGCCCCAGCATTTT
once	TRBV5-1	NA	TRBJ2-2	CASSGTGTLAGELFF	TGCGCCAGCAGCGGGACCGGGACTCTGGCCGGGGAGCTGTTTTTT
NA	TRBV19	NA	TRBJ1-3	CASRLDRSSGNTIYF	TGTGCCAGTAGGCTTGACAGAAGCTCTGGAAACACCATATATTTT
NA	TRBV6-4	TRBD1	TRBJ2-7	CASSRDRGDEQYF	TGTGCCAGCAGCCGGGACAGGGGAGACGAGCAGTACTTC
NA	TRBV11-3	TRBD2	TRBJ2-7	CASSRRGLAEYEQYF	TGTGCCAGCAGCCGCCGGGGACTAGCGGAATACGAGCAGTACTTC
NA	TRBV2	NA	TRBJ1-2	CASSGVGVGGYTF	TGTGCCAGCAGTGGGGTTGGGGTGGGGGGCTACACCTTC
NA	TRBV7-6	NA	TRBJ2-3	CASSLGGGTSTDTQYF	TGTGCCAGCAGCTTAGGCGGTGGTACTAGCACAGATACGCAGTATTTT
NA	TRBV2	TRBD2	TRBJ2-1	CASSTSGIEQFF	TGTGCCAGCAGTACTAGCGGGATCGAGCAGTTCTTC
NA	TRBV7-9	NA	TRBJ1-2	CASSRQPGGYTF	TGTGCCAGCAGCCGCCAACCGGGTGGCTACACCTTC
once	TRBV9	NA	TRBJ2-3	CASSSKSGYTQYF	TGTGCCAGCAGCTCTAAATCAGGATATACGCAGTATTTT
NA	TRBV5-1	TRBD1	TRBJ2-2	CASSFSPEGARPGELFF	TGCGCCAGCAGCTTTAGTCCCGAGGGGGCGAGACCCGGGGAGCTGTTTTTT
NA	TRBV30	TRBD1	TRBJ1-1	CAWSNPRQGNTEAFF	TGTGCCTGGAGTAACCCACGACAGGGGAACACTGAAGCTTTCTTT
NA	TRBV6-6	NA	TRBJ2-7	CASSPAPSSYEQYF	TGTGCCAGCAGCCCAGCCCCTAGCTCCTACGAGCAGTACTTC
NA	TRBV30	NA	TRBJ1-2	CAWSAPSGTPTPNGYTF	TGTGCCTGGAGTGCACCGTCCGGGACCCCAACCCCCAACGGCTACACCTTC
NA	TRBV5-1	TRBD1	TRBJ1-4	CASSLQGVHANEKLFF	TGCGCCAGCAGCTTACAGGGGGTACATGCTAATGAAAAACTGTTTTTT
NA	TRBV19	TRBD1	TRBJ1-2	CASSGTGRYGYTF	TGTGCCAGCTCCGGGACAGGGCGCTATGGCTACACCTTC
NA	TRBV6-5	TRBD1	TRBJ1-2	CASTGGFGYTF	TGTGCCAGCACAGGGGGCTTTGGCTACACCTTC
NA	TRBV7-9	TRBD1	TRBJ1-2	CASSLAGQGFGYTF	TGTGCCAGCAGCTTAGCGGGACAGGGCTTTGGCTACACCTTC
NA	TRBV7-9	NA	TRBJ1-1	CASTSTFGGGTANTEAFF	TGTGCCAGCACATCGACTTTTGGAGGCGGCACCGCGAACACTGAAGCTTTCTTT
NA	TRBV6-1	NA	TRBJ2-7	CASSELPPPYEQYF	TGTGCCAGCAGTGAACTCCCCCCGCCCTACGAGCAGTACTTC
NA	TRBV10-3	TRBD1	TRBJ2-2	CAIKSTGTENTGELFF	TGTGCCATCAAGTCAACCGGGACAGAGAACACCGGGGAGCTGTTTTTT
NA	TRBV7-9	TRBD1	TRBJ1-2	CASSRTGVGYTF	TGTGCCAGCAGCCGGACAGGGGTAGGCTACACCTTC
few	TRBV5-1	TRBD1	TRBJ1-4	CASSLYRGDEKLFF	TGCGCCAGCAGCTTGTACAGGGGGGACGAAAAACTGTTTTTT
NA	TRBV6-5	NA	TRBJ2-1	CASGGAAYNEQFF	TGTGCCAGCGGGGGAGCCGCGTACAATGAGCAGTTCTTC
NA	TRBV19	TRBD1	TRBJ2-7	CASSPGQGAYEQYF	TGTGCCAGTAGTCCTGGACAGGGGGCCTACGAGCAGTACTTC
NA	TRBV27	NA	TRBJ2-5	CASSPGIYDFGETQYF	TGTGCCAGCAGTCCCGGGATCTACGATTTCGGGGAGACCCAGTACTTC
once	TRBV5-6	TRBD2	TRBJ2-7	CASSLGGGLDEQYF	TGTGCCAGCAGCTTGGGCGGGGGGTTGGACGAGCAGTACTTC
NA	TRBV19	NA	TRBJ2-3	CASSIGDWSAADTQYF	TGTGCCAGTAGTATAGGGGACTGGTCCGCGGCAGATACGCAGTATTTT
NA	TRBV7-6	TRBD1	TRBJ2-6	CASSLAPPGGRLGANVLTF	TGTGCCAGCAGCTTAGCGCCGCCAGGGGGCCGCCTAGGGGCCAACGTCCTGACTTTC
NA	TRBV7-2	TRBD1	TRBJ1-2	CASSLPLQGAVGGYTF	TGTGCCAGCAGCTTACCGCTACAGGGGGCGGTGGGTGGCTACACCTTC
NA	TRBV6-1	TRBD2	TRBJ2-1	CASSGRTSGKGEQFF	TGTGCCAGCAGTGGTCGGACTAGCGGGAAGGGTGAGCAGTTCTTC
NA	TRBV6-6	NA	TRBJ1-2	CASTNTGTGGYTF	TGTGCCAGCACCAATACAGGGACCGGTGGCTACACCTTC
NA	TRBV27	NA	TRBJ1-1	CASTRPFTGKGTEAFF	TGTGCCAGCACCCGGCCGTTTACAGGGAAGGGGACTGAAGCTTTCTTT
NA	TRBV30	NA	TRBJ2-1	CAWSAAWGPYNEQFF	TGTGCCTGGAGTGCCGCTTGGGGACCTTACAATGAGCAGTTCTTC
once	TRBV7-2	NA	TRBJ1-6	CASSSPAEGNSPLHF	TGTGCCAGCAGCTCCCCGGCGGAGGGTAATTCACCCCTCCACTTT
few	TRBV4-1	NA	TRBJ1-1	CASSPRAWANTEAFF	TGCGCCAGCAGCCCTCGGGCCTGGGCGAACACTGAAGCTTTCTTT
NA	TRBV30	NA	TRBJ1-1	CAWGPTNTEAFF	TGTGCCTGGGGTCCTACTAACACCGAAGCTTTCTTT
NA	TRBV13	NA	TRBJ2-7	CASSPSAERAMEQYF	TGTGCCAGCAGCCCTTCCGCCGAGCGGGCAATGGAGCAGTACTTC
few	TRBV5-4	NA	TRBJ1-1	CASRSTGAEAFF	TGTGCCAGCAGGTCGACGGGCGCTGAAGCTTTCTTT
few	TRBV7-3	NA	TRBJ1-1	CASSLSGYTEAFF	TGTGCCAGCAGCTTGTCAGGGTACACTGAAGCTTTCTTT
NA	TRBV11-3	TRBD2	TRBJ2-1	CASRKREGLFNEQFF	TGTGCCAGCAGGAAGAGGGAGGGCCTCTTCAATGAGCAGTTCTTC
NA	TRBV25-1	NA	TRBJ2-3	CASSQQGSGRTDTQYF	TGTGCCAGCAGTCAACAGGGTAGCGGCCGCACAGATACGCAGTATTTT
NA	TRBV4-2	TRBD1	TRBJ1-3	CASSQDVGQGSGNTIYF	TGTGCCAGCAGCCAAGATGTAGGACAGGGCTCTGGAAACACCATATATTTT
NA	TRBV5-1	NA	TRBJ1-6	CASSLEGGRRDNSPLHF	TGCGCCAGCAGCTTGGAGGGCGGTCGGAGAGATAATTCACCCCTCCACTTT
NA	TRBV19	TRBD2	TRBJ2-7	CASNPYAGGPGEQYF	TGTGCCAGCAACCCCTACGCGGGAGGGCCCGGTGAGCAGTACTTC
NA	TRBV6-5	NA	TRBJ2-1	CASRTGGGPSNEQFF	TGTGCCAGCAGGACCGGCGGGGGCCCTTCTAATGAGCAGTTCTTC
NA	TRBV29-1	NA	TRBJ2-7	CSVVAGRYEQYF	TGCAGCGTTGTCGCGGGGCGCTACGAGCAGTACTTC
NA	TRBV6-5	NA	TRBJ2-1	CASSYSWDGWQFF	TGTGCCAGCAGTTACTCCTGGGATGGCTGGCAGTTCTTC
NA	TRBV6-6	TRBD2	TRBJ2-3	CASSYGLAGATDTQYF	TGTGCCAGCAGTTACGGACTAGCGGGGGCCACAGATACGCAGTATTTT
NA	TRBV27	NA	TRBJ2-4	CASSLQGLGDIQYF	TGTGCCAGCAGTCTACAGGGACTTGGAGACATTCAGTACTTC